A single TCR beta chain is shown here with its context. These data are taken from a study of CD8 T cells in ankylosing spondylitis. V gave up 6 bases and J gave up 6 bases, with 17 bases separating them. Germline CDR1 reads DFQATT; CDR2 reads SNEGSKA (reference sequence). This CDR3 comprises 14 residues. MiXCR, run by TCRdb on the 5' RACE reads, gives a single entry per CDR3 protein. The sample lists 340,000 or so distinct CDR3 sequences, under 15% occurring once. This sequence was found in a male donor with ankylosing spondylitis or in good health (not recorded which). Sequencing was done on a sample of blood, either unsorted or a sorted T cell fraction (not recorded which). This chain uses TRBV20-1 with TRBJ1-4; the D gene is possibly TRBD1 (6 bases). CDR3 sequence reads: CSAPFPGGYEKLFF. The CDR3 nucleotides are TGCAGTGCCCCGTTCCCCGGGGGCTATGAAAAACTGTTTTTT.